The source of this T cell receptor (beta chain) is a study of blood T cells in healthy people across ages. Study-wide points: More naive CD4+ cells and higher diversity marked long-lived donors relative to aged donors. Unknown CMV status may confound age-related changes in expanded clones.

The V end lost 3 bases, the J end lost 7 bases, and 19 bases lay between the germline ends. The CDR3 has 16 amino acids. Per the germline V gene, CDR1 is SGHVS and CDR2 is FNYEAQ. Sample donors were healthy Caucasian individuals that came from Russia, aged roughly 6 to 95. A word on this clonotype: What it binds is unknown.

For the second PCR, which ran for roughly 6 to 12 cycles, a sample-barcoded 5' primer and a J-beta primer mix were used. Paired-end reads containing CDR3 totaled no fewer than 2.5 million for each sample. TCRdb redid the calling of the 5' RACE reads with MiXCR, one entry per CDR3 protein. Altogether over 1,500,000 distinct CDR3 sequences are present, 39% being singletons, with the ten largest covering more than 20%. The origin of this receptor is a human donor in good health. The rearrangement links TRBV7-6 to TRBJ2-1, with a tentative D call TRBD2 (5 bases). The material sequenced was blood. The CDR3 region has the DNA TGTGCCAGCAGCTTTCCTAGGGAGCGCTTTGGGAATGAGCAGTTCTTC. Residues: CASSFPRERFGNEQFF.